The text below deals with one TCR beta chain. This specimen comes from a study of response to subunit inactivated influenza vaccine. TCRdb re-called the RT-PCR reads with MiXCR, one entry per CDR3 protein. The table has around 480,000 distinct CDR3 sequences, 16% seen once. This clonotype was obtained from a man aged 50-75 years who received an inactivated influenza vaccine. The source was CD4+ T cells sorted from PBMCs, collected about 23 months after vaccination.

In nucleotides, the CDR3 is TGTGCCAGCAGAAGAGGTGGGCAGGGACGCACAGATACGCAGTATTTT. It translates to CASRRGGQGRTDTQYF. The V and J genes are TRBV6-1 and TRBJ2-3; TRBD1 or TRBD2 may be the D gene (5 bases each). Trimming pared 6 bases from V and 1 base from J, leaving 17 bases between. Germline assignment: CDR1 MNHNS and CDR2 SASEGT. This CDR3 contains 16 residues.